The rows below give T cell receptor beta chains drawn from one sample of a study of blood T cell repertoires in COVID-19. The table came from immunoSEQ multiplex PCR; TCRdb's copy has only in-frame clones and leaves some out. The sample has a few hundred thousand clones; around 87% are singletons. Sequenced sample: PBMCs or T cells enriched from blood (not recorded which). The receptors stem from a young man in a cohort exposed to, infected with or recovered from COVID-19 (not recorded which). Each CDR3 is given with its conserved first and last residue. D genes are given only for firm matches. Only some rows state a clone size, as once, few, many or a class for expanded clones.

J gene	D gene	V gene	clone size	CDR3 protein	CDR3 DNA
TRBJ1-2	-	TRBV9	-	CASSVSGNYGYTF	TGTGCCAGCAGCGTAAGCGGGAACTATGGCTACACCTTC
TRBJ2-7	TRBD2	TRBV3-1/TRBV3-2	-	CASSHHTTSGIVSEQYF	TGTGCCAGCAGCCATCACACGACTAGCGGGATTGTAAGCGAGCAGTACTTC
TRBJ1-5	-	TRBV28	few	CASTPPLGGRDNQPQHF	TGTGCCAGCACACCCCCATTGGGAGGGCGCGACAATCAGCCCCAGCATTTT
TRBJ1-6	-	TRBV28	-	CASSLRRVYNSPLHF	TGTGCCAGCAGTTTACGGAGGGTTTATAATTCACCCCTCCACTTT
TRBJ1-1	-	TRBV24-1	-	CATSGTGPRRAEAFF	TGTGCCACCAGTGGCACGGGACCGCGGAGGGCTGAAGCTTTCTTT
TRBJ2-1	TRBD2	TRBV3-1/TRBV3-2	-	CASSQDRGLAGVRSYNEQFF	TGTGCCAGCAGCCAAGATCGGGGACTAGCGGGAGTTCGCTCCTACAATGAGCAGTTCTTC
TRBJ1-5	-	TRBV28	-	CAWGGNQPQHF	TGTGCCTGGGGGGGCAATCAGCCCCAGCATTTT
TRBJ1-3	-	TRBV6-5	-	CASRRQSSGNTIYF	TGTGCCAGCAGAAGACAGAGCTCTGGAAACACCATATATTTT
TRBJ1-2	TRBD1	TRBV27	-	CASSLSVTGGYYGYTF	TGTGCCAGCAGTTTATCTGTGACAGGGGGATACTATGGCTACACCTTC
TRBJ2-5	-	TRBV5-4	-	CASSPEGETQYF	TGTGCCAGCAGCCCGGAGGGGGAGACCCAGTACTTC
TRBJ1-4	-	TRBV15	-	CATSSDTQGLVLGEKLFF	TGTGCCACCAGCAGTGATACTCAGGGTCTCGTTTTAGGAGAAAAACTGTTTTTT
TRBJ2-7	-	TRBV11-2	-	CASSPLSGRIYEQCF	TGTGCCAGCAGCCCGCTAAGCGGCAGGATCTACGAGCAGTGCTTC
TRBJ1-4	-	TRBV2	-	CASSEEGPVGKLFF	TGTGCCAGCAGTGAAGAGGGGCCAGTCGGAAAACTGTTTTTT
TRBJ1-3	-	TRBV12-5	-	CASGIQGFCGNTIYF	TGTGCTAGTGGTATCCAGGGATTTTGTGGAAACACCATATATTTT
TRBJ1-5	TRBD1	TRBV18	once	CASSPPPGQGPRAGNQPQHF	TGTGCCAGCTCACCACCGCCGGGACAGGGGCCCCGGGCTGGCAATCAGCCCCAGCATTTT
TRBJ2-2	-	TRBV6-2/TRBV6-3	-	CASSEGIDTGELFF	TGTGCCAGCAGCGAGGGTATCGACACCGGGGAGCTGTTTTTT
TRBJ1-2	TRBD1	TRBV7-6	few	CASSLGDRGGYTF	TGTGCCAGCAGCTTAGGGGACAGGGGTGGCTACACCTTC
TRBJ1-5	-	TRBV3-1/TRBV3-2	-	CASSQAGSSNQPQHF	TGTGCCAGCAGCCAAGCGGGGAGTAGCAATCAGCCCCAGCATTTT
TRBJ1-3	TRBD1	TRBV19	-	CASSIDGTAGNTIYF	TGTGCCAGTAGTATAGATGGGACAGCTGGAAACACCATATATTTT
TRBJ2-7	-	TRBV3-1/TRBV3-2	-	CASSQDTSRYEQYF	TGTGCCAGCAGCCAAGATACTAGCAGGTACGAGCAGTACTTC
TRBJ2-3	TRBD1	TRBV7-9	-	CASSLAGDSGWTDTQYF	TGTGCCAGCAGCTTAGCAGGGGACAGTGGTTGGACAGATACGCAGTATTTT
TRBJ1-1	TRBD1	TRBV11-2	few	CASSWEQGREAFF	TGTGCCAGCAGCTGGGAACAGGGGCGGGAAGCTTTCTTT
TRBJ2-7	-	TRBV3-1/TRBV3-2	-	CASSRQEPYEQYF	TGTGCCAGCAGCCGCCAAGAGCCCTACGAGCAGTACTTC
TRBJ1-1	-	TRBV7-9	once	CASSLARGRGNTEAFF	TGTGCCAGCAGCTTAGCTAGGGGCAGGGGGAACACTGAAGCTTTCTTT
TRBJ1-4	-	TRBV18	-	CASSRDWGEKLFF	TGTGCCAGCTCCCGGGACTGGGGTGAAAAACTGTTTTTT
TRBJ2-1	TRBD2	TRBV29-1	-	CSVAHLGGGEQFF	TGCAGCGTTGCCCACCTCGGCGGGGGTGAGCAGTTCTTC
TRBJ1-1	-	TRBV7-9	-	CASSHSQGRTYF	TGTGCCAGCAGCCACTCGCAGGGGCGAACCTACTTT
TRBJ1-1	TRBD1	TRBV5-1	few	CASSLMGTGGNTEAFF	TGCGCCAGCAGCCTAATGGGGACAGGGGGCAACACTGAAGCTTTCTTT
TRBJ2-2	TRBD1	TRBV5-8	-	CASSLGDRDTGELFF	TGTGCCAGCAGCTTGGGGGACAGGGACACCGGGGAGCTGTTTTTT
TRBJ2-2	-	TRBV20-1	-	CSVRDFPELFF	TGCAGTGTTAGGGACTTTCCGGAGCTGTTTTTT
TRBJ2-3	TRBD2	TRBV9	-	CASSVPTSGRPDTQYF	TGTGCCAGCAGCGTACCAACTAGCGGGAGACCAGATACGCAGTATTTT
TRBJ2-7	-	TRBV13	-	CASSLGGQGQYF	TGTGCCAGCAGCTTAGGCGGGCAGGGGCAGTACTTC
TRBJ1-1	-	TRBV28	once	CASSLAGIRRYTEAFF	TGTGCCAGCAGTTTGGCGGGGATAAGGAGGTACACTGAAGCTTTCTTT
TRBJ1-5	-	TRBV7-9	-	CASSFRPSGERGQPQHF	TGTGCCAGCAGCTTCAGACCGTCGGGGGAAAGGGGTCAGCCCCAGCATTTT
TRBJ2-1	TRBD1	TRBV24-1	-	CATSDPGTGGLYNEQFF	TGTGCCACCAGTGACCCAGGGACAGGAGGGCTCTACAATGAGCAGTTCTTC
TRBJ2-1	TRBD2	TRBV5-6	-	CASSPGTSGEQFF	TGTGCCAGCAGCCCCGGGACTAGTGGTGAGCAGTTCTTC
TRBJ1-6	TRBD1	TRBV5-1	-	CASSAEVTGTYNSPLHF	TGCGCCAGCAGCGCGGAAGTGACAGGGACCTATAATTCACCCCTCCACTTT